This record concerns one T cell receptor (beta chain) sequence. Profiling relied on immunoSEQ multiplex PCR, and the TCRdb table lists in-frame clones only, not all of them. The profile shows about 200,000 clones, 80% to 90% of them singletons. The sample belongs to a study of blood T cell repertoires in COVID-19. The V gene lost 1 base and the J gene lost 6 bases, with 16 bases spanning the gap. The CDR3 runs 15 residues. Germline CDR1 SGHVS, CDR2 FNYEAQ. Sequenced sample: peripheral blood. The chain has TRBV7-6 and TRBJ2-7; possibly TRBD2 for D (5 bases). This TCR was sampled from a woman aged 80 or older with acute or convalescent COVID-19. Here the CDR3 DNA reads TGTGCCAGCAGCTTAGTGGGGAGAGATCGGCGCGAGCAGTACTTC. This translates into CASSLVGRDRREQYF.